This T cell receptor beta chain was identified in a study of human T cells and chemical hapten exposure (dated by TCRdb to the early 2020s). For context, the study as a whole: For sensitization, 2% DPC in acetone was applied to a roughly 2 cm by roughly 2 cm area of upper inner arm skin. Throughout the approximately 23-week study period, patients were also given weekly therapeutic DPC doses on the scalp. Patch testing was performed on the upper back with Finn chambers containing 0.01% DPC, and the patch tests were scored after 6 days according to International Contact Dermatitis Research Group standards. Most of the patients in the cohort were female, and the cohort covered alopecia areata with under or over 50% scalp involvement, alopecia totalis and alopecia universalis. Libraries were pooled for sequencing, and per-sample TCR yields varied mainly because of small differences in library volumes within the pool. The study tracked peripheral blood TCR repertoire changes in vivo during primary and secondary sensitization to the hapten diphenylcyclopropenone (DPC) in alopecia patients. Blood samples were taken from patients before sensitization (week 0) and at 2, 6 and about 24 weeks after DPC sensitization. Roughly 30 alopecia patients provided blood for TCR sequencing at one to four time points (pre-sensitization, 2, 6 and 24 weeks).

In the case of this clonotype: Its recognized antigen is unknown. Qualities for individual bases were not recorded, and no much larger clone is one base off.

What the work shows at the level of the full study, not this receptor alone: Repeated subsampling changed both the strength of the expansion versus patch-test correlation and the threshold at which that correlation became significant. Significantly more large CDR3 similarity clusters were formed by expanded TCRs than by pre-sensitization or healthy control sets, consistent with antigen-driven responses. Because every patient had alopecia, a presumed autoimmune disease, the patients' immune response might differ from that of healthy individuals. No change with DPC sensitization was found in the number of TCRs above 1 in 1000 frequency, and no evidence of global repertoire structure alterations was found. A positive correlation was found between the number of PT1 expanded TCRs and patch test score, with significance reached at thresholds 8, 16 and 32 but not 4.

Libraries were constructed by RACE. Sequencer: NextSeq 500. During library preparation, unique molecular identifiers were attached to individual cDNA molecules so that TCRs could be counted quantitatively and reproducibly. For every blood RNA sample, sequencing covered both the TCR alpha and TCR beta chains. The source study handled its data this way. Samples had a median of roughly 91,000 TCRs, with a range from roughly 23,224 to 700,000. The Decombinator software suite was used to annotate the V, J and CDR3 of the TCR reads. To make PS versus PT1 abundance plots, every sample was subsampled to the same number of TCRs (28,000). TCRs were defined as expanded if absent before sensitization and observed at least eight times at the 2-week time point. TCRdb cleaned the public reads at Q25 with fastp, built clones with MiXCR and kept in-frame beta chains. Identical CDR3 protein sequences are pooled into one entry, listed with their most common genes and DNA. The V and J calls, along with clone size, are taken from TCRdb and not from the paper's own processing. Recorded for this sample are tens of thousands of distinct CDR3 sequences; 9.5% to 15% of them occurred a single time. The top ten clones comprise roughly 2.3% of the sample.

Counted from cysteine to phenylalanine, this CDR3 has 16 amino acids. Only CDR3 DNA is held: 48 bases, read in frame from base 1. Germline trimming amounts to 2 bases on V and 8 bases on J, with 13 as the count of junction bases outside the gene matches. The germline V gene specifies SGDLS as CDR1 and YYNGEE as CDR2. The time point tag for this specimen amounts to: patch test 3, about 24 weeks after DPC sensitization. Sample treatment or condition, as interpreted from the label and publication: therapeutic diphenylcyclopropenone sensitization with weekly scalp DPC. Blood at each patch-test visit was drawn before the patch test was applied. To be eligible, patients had to be aged 18 to 70, diagnosed with alopecia and judged suitable for DPC therapy, while pregnant patients were excluded. Total RNA was extracted from unfractionated whole blood that had been collected in Tempus Blood RNA tubes.

The clonotype was recovered from a young man with alopecia areata. Some clones in this sample may be carry-over from other donors' samples. The chain was built from TRBV9 and TRBJ1-1; the central 9 bases match TRBD1. The material sequenced was whole blood, taken in connection with sensitization to the hapten diphenylcyclopropenone (DPC). The DNA is TGTGCCAGCAGCGTTGGTCCCGGGACAGGGAATCCCGAAGCTTTCTTT. It specifies CASSVGPGTGNPEAFF.